This entry lists 29 T cell receptor beta chains sequenced from one sample in a study of cytomegalovirus exposure and HLA in healthy donors. With 60 Vbeta and 13 Jbeta primers, the PCR was carried out. The repertoire was sequenced with immunoSEQ multiplex PCR; TCRdb's copy has only in-frame clones and lacks some. Of about 130,000 clones in the sample, about 80% are singletons; the top ten hold around 2.5%. What was sequenced was PBMCs. The origin of the receptors is a boy younger than 10 in good health and CMV-seronegative.

This chain joins TRBV11-2 and TRBJ2-7; tentatively, D is TRBD2 (7 bases). The CDR3 consists of 15 residues. Trimming shortened V by 4 bases and J by 2 bases, and 15 bases separated the two germline ends. The germline V gene encodes CDR1 SGHAT and CDR2 FQNNGV. DNA of the CDR3: TGTGCCAGCAGCTCTACCCCGGGGGGCGCCTACGAGCAGTACTTC. It codes for CASSSTPGGAYEQYF.

V usage is TRBV6-1 and J usage is TRBJ1-4; 7 bases are shared with TRBD1. The CDR3 spans 13 residues. The J segment lost 7 bases and the V segment lost 8 bases, leaving 7 bases of the junction unmatched. Germline V gene lookup returns CDR1 MNHNS and CDR2 SASEGT. The DNA of the CDR3 is TGTGCCAGCGGAACAGGGGACGTTGAAAAACTGTTTTTT. Translation gives CASGTGDVEKLFF.

V and J are TRBV7-6 and TRBJ1-5; 12 positions agree with TRBD1. This CDR3 spans 16 amino acids. The V gene end was trimmed by 3 bases and the J gene end by 7 bases; junction bases not matched to a gene: 7. Germline-derived CDR1 and CDR2 are SGHVS and FNYEAQ. The DNA for the CDR3 is TGTGCCAGCAGCTTTGGGACAGGGGGCGCGGGGCAGCCCCAGCATTTT. It translates to CASSFGTGGAGQPQHF.

A note on this clone: This specimen includes other DNA sequences encoding the same CDR3. The chain has TRBV5-1 and TRBJ1-5, with 11 nucleotides matching TRBD1. The CDR3 spans 14 residues. Per the germline V gene, CDR1 is SGHRS and CDR2 is YFSETQ. V dropped 4 bases and J dropped 5; count of bases not matched to a gene: 2. The CDR3 region has the DNA TGCGCCAGCAGCCTGGGACAGGGGGATCAGCCCCAGCATTTT. This codes for CASSLGQGDQPQHF.

This chain links TRBV9 with TRBJ2-5, with D tentatively TRBD2 (7 bases). The closer fit of TRBJ2-7 to the DNA end suggests the J call may be wrong. Germline V gene lookup returns CDR1 SGDLS and CDR2 YYNGEE. The CDR3 runs 17 residues. The CDR3 region has the DNA TGTGCCAGCAGCGTAGACGGGGGAGGGGGGGTAGAAAACGAGCAGTACTTC. Its translation: CASSVDGGGGVENEQYF.

J is TRBJ2-1 and V is TRBV5-4, with D possibly TRBD2 on 7 matching bases. V was cut by 0 bases and J by 9 bases, with 10 bases left in between. Germline loops: CDR1 SGHNT, CDR2 YYREEE (reference sequence). This CDR3 is built from 13 residues. CDR3: CASSLVRGGEQFF. The CDR3, as DNA: TGTGCCAGCAGCTTGGTTAGGGGGGGTGAGCAGTTCTTC.

This sequence joins TRBV19 and TRBJ1-5; 10 bases fit TRBD1. Per germline, CDR1 LNHDA and CDR2 SQIVND (reference sequence). This CDR3 spans 13 amino acids. After removal of 8 bases from V and 6 bases from J, the junction contained 4 bases not matched to a gene. The CDR3 sequence is CASGGQGPQPQHF. The CDR3 DNA reads TGTGCCAGTGGGGGACAGGGGCCTCAGCCCCAGCATTTT.

The chain has TRBV6-4 and TRBJ2-3; maybe TRBD1 (5 bases). CDR1 is MRHNA and CDR2 is SNTAGT in the germline V gene. Trimming stripped 3 bases from V and 1 base from J, with 8 bases between. The CDR3 totals 14 residues. The CDR3 here is CASSDQGGTDTQYF. The CDR3 DNA follows: TGTGCCAGCAGTGATCAGGGTGGCACAGATACGCAGTATTTT.

This clone has only a few counts. The V and J genes are TRBV6-5 and TRBJ1-1; D unresolved. This CDR3 contains 13 residues. Trimming took off 0 bases at V and 0 bases at J, with 2 bases between the two ends. Germline CDR1 reads MNHEY; CDR2 reads SVGAGI. The CDR3, as DNA: TGTGCCAGCAGTTACTCCGTGAACACTGAAGCTTTCTTT. Translated, it gives CASSYSVNTEAFF.

The chain couples TRBV6-6 to TRBJ1-1; no definite D call. Germline CDR1 and CDR2: MNHNY and SVGAGI (reference sequence). Trimming stripped 6 bases from V and 4 bases from J, with 9 bases between. The CDR3 is made up of 12 amino acids. CDR3 sequence (DNA): TGTGCCAGCAGCTCAGCAGGCACTGAAGCTTTCTTT. Translated, it gives CASSSAGTEAFF.

The chain links TRBV6-1 to TRBJ1-2, with D perhaps TRBD1 (6 bases). Germline V gene lookup returns CDR1 MNHNS and CDR2 SASEGT. CDR3 length equals 15 residues. V lost 3 bases to trimming and J lost 3 bases, with 14 bases between them. In DNA form, the CDR3 reads TGTGCCAGCAGTGATTTCGGGGGGCAGGACTATGGCTACACCTTC. Amino acid sequence: CASSDFGGQDYGYTF.

The chain has TRBV4-1 and TRBJ1-2; 9 nucleotides line up with TRBD1. This CDR3 comprises 14 residues. V was pared by 4 bases and J by 3 bases, with 3 bases of the junction left unmatched. From germline, CDR1 is MGHRA and CDR2 YSYEKL. CDR3 sequence: CASSPGQGYYGYTF. CDR3 nucleotides: TGCGCCAGCAGCCCGGGACAGGGCTACTATGGCTACACCTTC.

V usage is TRBV9 and J usage is TRBJ1-2, with TRBD1 as a possible D gene (5 bases). Germline loops: CDR1 SGDLS, CDR2 YYNGEE. Trimming left V 4 bases short and J 1 base short, with 17 bases between. The CDR3 spans 16 residues. This CDR3 is CASSQEGRWVNYGYTF. The CDR3 DNA follows: TGTGCCAGCAGCCAGGAGGGGCGGTGGGTTAACTATGGCTACACCTTC.

The gene calls are TRBV7-9 and TRBJ2-7; D is possibly TRBD1 (6 bases). Germline values: CDR1 SEHNR, CDR2 FQNEAQ (reference sequence). V lost 5 bases to trimming and J lost 0 bases, with 14 bases between them. This CDR3 contains 15 residues. Here the CDR3 DNA reads TGTGCCAGCAGCCCAGGACAGCTAACCTCCTACGAGCAGTACTTC. It specifies CASSPGQLTSYEQYF.

The chain joins TRBV13 to TRBJ1-6; D call uncertain. V lost 1 base, J lost 7 bases, and 5 bases lay in between. This CDR3 spans 13 amino acids. Germline CDR1 PRHDT, CDR2 FYEKMQ (reference sequence). CDR3 residues: CASSLDRNSPLHF. The CDR3 DNA reads TGTGCCAGCAGCTTAGACAGAAATTCACCCCTCCACTTT. Complete variable domain (other parts from reference TRBV13 and TRBJ1-6): AAGVIQSPRHLIKEKRETATLKCYPIPRHDTVYWYQQGPGQDPQFLISFYEKMQSDKGSIPDRFSAQQFSDYHSELNMSSLELGDSALYFCASSLDRNSPLHFGNGTRLTVT.

This clone was seen a handful of times. This chain joins TRBV7-3 and TRBJ2-5; 8 bases fit TRBD2. J lost 5 bases, V lost 5 bases, and 13 bases had no gene match. The CDR3 sequence is 16 residues long. In germline, CDR1 is SGHTA, CDR2 FQGTGA. This CDR3 is CASSPRGGAGDETQYF. The CDR3 DNA reads TGTGCCAGCAGCCCGAGGGGGGGAGCGGGAGATGAGACCCAGTACTTC.

The chain recombines TRBV15 with TRBJ1-4; D gene uncertain. The length of the CDR3 is 14 residues. The germline CDR1 and CDR2 sequences are LNHNV and YYDKDF (reference sequence). V shed 5 bases and J shed 15 bases, with 22 bases lying between them. CDR3 in amino acids: CATSAQSAGPKVFF. The DNA for the CDR3 is TGTGCCACCAGCGCCCAATCCGCGGGCCCAAAGGTGTTTTTT.

This chain uses TRBV9 with TRBJ1-1, with D tentatively TRBD1 (6 bases). Germline V CDR1 and CDR2: SGDLS, YYNGEE. The CDR3 runs to 15 residues. V lost 4 bases and J lost 4, with 17 bases in between. Written as DNA, the CDR3 is TGTGCCAGCAGCCCTCAGGCGGGGGCGCTCACTGAAGCTTTCTTT. Its translation is CASSPQAGALTEAFF.

This clone was counted a single time. This chain links TRBV12-5 with TRBJ1-1; tentative D call: TRBD1 (6 bases). Trimming took 1 base from V and 6 from J, leaving 21 bases between them. The CDR3 is made up of 17 amino acids. Germline V gene sequence: CDR1 LGHNT, CDR2 FRNRAP. This CDR3 is CASGLAPDRLDFAEAFF. Here the CDR3 DNA reads TGTGCTAGTGGTTTGGCCCCGGACAGACTTGATTTCGCTGAAGCTTTCTTT.

This chain uses TRBV7-9 with TRBJ1-5; no clear D. Germline lookup yields CDR1 SEHNR and CDR2 FQNEAQ (reference sequence). The CDR3 loop spans 13 amino acids. V was clipped by 6 bases and J by 3 bases, with 9 bases between them. The CDR3 bases are TGTGCCAGCAGTGCCTCTAACAATCAGCCCCAGCATTTT. It yields the protein CASSASNNQPQHF.

J is TRBJ1-1 and V is TRBV5-4; 11 bases are a match to TRBD1. CDR1 SGHNT and CDR2 YYREEE come from the germline V gene (reference sequence). After removal of 2 bases from V and 3 bases from J, the junction contained 15 bases not matched to a gene. The CDR3 has 19 residues. This CDR3 is CASSFRTGGELNEYTEAFF. In DNA, the CDR3 is TGTGCCAGCAGCTTCCGGACAGGGGGCGAATTGAATGAGTACACTGAAGCTTTCTTT.

This clone was observed a single time. Compared with germline, one end of the junction differs, possibly owing to a read error. CDR3 residues: CSSSSKPGQDFSEQFF. Here the CDR3 DNA reads TGTTCCAGCAGCTCGAAACCGGGACAGGATTTTTCTGAGCAGTTCTTC. V usage is TRBV7-9 and J usage is TRBJ2-1; TRBD1 matches at 8 bases. There are 16 residues in the CDR3. Germline assignment: CDR1 SEHNR and CDR2 FQNEAQ (reference sequence). The full variable domain, rest sourced from reference TRBV7-9 and TRBJ2-1, is DTGVSQNPRHKITKRGQNVTFRCDPISEHNRLYWYRQTLGQGPEFLTYFQNEAQLEKSRLLSDRFSAERPKGSFSTLEIQRTEQGDSAMYLCSSSSKPGQDFSEQFFGPGTRLTVL.

The chain uses TRBV9 and TRBJ2-5; 14 bases match TRBD2. The junction had 9 bases not matched to a gene; V was cut back by 2 bases and J by 3 bases. This CDR3 region has 18 residues. Germline lookup yields CDR1 SGDLS and CDR2 YYNGEE. The CDR3 bases are TGTGCCAGCAGCGTCGGAAAGGGGGGACTAGCGGGGGAAGAGACCCAGTACTTC. Its protein product is CASSVGKGGLAGEETQYF.

The V and J genes are TRBV9 and TRBJ1-1, with 8 nucleotides matching TRBD1. The germline gives CDR1 SGDLS, CDR2 YYNGEE. The trim removed 1 base at V and 3 bases at J, leaving 5 bases unmatched. This CDR3 has 15 amino acids. The chain's CDR3 is CASSVRTGIDTEAFF. Written as DNA, the CDR3 is TGTGCCAGCAGCGTAAGGACAGGGATCGACACTGAAGCTTTCTTT.

This chain links TRBV4-3 with TRBJ2-6; no reliable D call. Germline CDR1 and CDR2: LGHNA and YSLEER. V lost 6 bases and J lost 0, with 12 bases in between. The CDR3 sequence is 16 residues long. The CDR3 spells CASSPRHVSGANVLTF. DNA of the CDR3: TGCGCCAGCAGTCCCCGACATGTCTCTGGGGCCAACGTCCTGACTTTC.

The J gene is TRBJ2-4, the V gene TRBV2; D perhaps matches TRBD2 (6 bases). The germline V gene has CDR1 SNHLY and CDR2 FYNNEI. CDR3 length equals 16 residues. Trimming removed 3 bases from V and 1 base from J, with 13 bases in between. CDR3 in amino acids: CASSDPREMAKNIQYF. The DNA for the CDR3 is TGTGCCAGCAGTGACCCCCGGGAGATGGCCAAAAACATTCAGTACTTC.

The chain employs TRBV4-1 and TRBJ1-1, with D tentatively TRBD1 (6 bases). The CDR3 runs to 16 residues. Trimming took 0 bases from V and 1 from J, leaving 12 bases between them. Per the germline V gene, CDR1 is MGHRA and CDR2 is YSYEKL. CDR3 loop: CASSQDRNRENTEAFF. The CDR3 nucleotides read TGCGCCAGCAGCCAAGATCGGAACAGGGAGAACACTGAAGCTTTCTTT.

This chain connects TRBV4-3 to TRBJ2-3; 13 bases are shared with TRBD2. Germline values: CDR1 LGHNA, CDR2 YSLEER. The CDR3 is 18 residues long. V shed 1 base, J shed 0 bases, and the junction held 4 bases outside the gene matches. CDR3 sequence (DNA): TGCGCCAGCAGCCAAGGACTAGCGGGGGGCACTAGCACAGATACGCAGTATTTT. This sequence encodes CASSQGLAGGTSTDTQYF.

The V call is TRBV19, the J call TRBJ2-5; the D gene is possibly TRBD2 (6 bases). The CDR3 runs to 14 residues. Trimming left V 2 bases short and J 2 bases short, with 9 bases between. Germline-derived CDR1 and CDR2 are LNHDA and SQIVND (reference sequence). The CDR3 sequence: CASSIMREQETQYF. The CDR3 DNA is TGTGCCAGTAGTATAATGCGGGAACAAGAGACCCAGTACTTC.